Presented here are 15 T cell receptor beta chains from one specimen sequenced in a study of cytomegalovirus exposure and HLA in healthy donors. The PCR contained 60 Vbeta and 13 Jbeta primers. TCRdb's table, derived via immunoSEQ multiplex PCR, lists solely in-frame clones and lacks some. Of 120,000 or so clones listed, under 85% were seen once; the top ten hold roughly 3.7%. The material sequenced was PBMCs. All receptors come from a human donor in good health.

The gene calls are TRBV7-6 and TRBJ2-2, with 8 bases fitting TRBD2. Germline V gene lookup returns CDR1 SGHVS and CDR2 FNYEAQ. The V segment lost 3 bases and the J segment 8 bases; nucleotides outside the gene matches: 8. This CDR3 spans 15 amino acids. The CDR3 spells CASSLNREGRGELFF. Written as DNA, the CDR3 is TGTGCCAGCAGCTTGAATCGGGAGGGCCGTGGGGAGCTGTTTTTT.

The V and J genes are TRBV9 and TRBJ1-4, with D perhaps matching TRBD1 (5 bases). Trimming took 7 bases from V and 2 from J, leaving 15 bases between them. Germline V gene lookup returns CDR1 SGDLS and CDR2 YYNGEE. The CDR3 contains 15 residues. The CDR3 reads CASATTGITNEKLFF. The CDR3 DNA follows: TGTGCCAGCGCAACCACAGGTATTACTAATGAAAAACTGTTTTTT.

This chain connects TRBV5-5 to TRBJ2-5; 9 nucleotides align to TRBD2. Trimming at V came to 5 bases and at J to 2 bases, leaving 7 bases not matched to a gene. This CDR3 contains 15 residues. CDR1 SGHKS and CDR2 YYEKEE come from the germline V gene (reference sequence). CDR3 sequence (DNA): TGTGCCAGCAGGAAAGCGGGAGGCGGGCAAGAGACCCAGTACTTC. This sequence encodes CASRKAGGGQETQYF.

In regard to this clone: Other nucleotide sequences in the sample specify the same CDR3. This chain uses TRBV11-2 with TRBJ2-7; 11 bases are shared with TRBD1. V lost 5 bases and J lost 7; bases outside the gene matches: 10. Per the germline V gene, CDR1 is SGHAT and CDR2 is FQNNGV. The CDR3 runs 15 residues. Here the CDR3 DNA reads TGTGCCAGCAGCATGAGGACAGGGGGCTCAAGGGAGCAGTACTTC. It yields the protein CASSMRTGGSREQYF.

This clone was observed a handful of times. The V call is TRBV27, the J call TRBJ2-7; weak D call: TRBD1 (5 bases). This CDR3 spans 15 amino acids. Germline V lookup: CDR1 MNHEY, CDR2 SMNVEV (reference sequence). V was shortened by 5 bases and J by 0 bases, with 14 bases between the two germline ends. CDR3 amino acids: CASSAGHSSSYEQYF. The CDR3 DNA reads TGTGCCAGCAGTGCAGGACACAGCAGCTCCTACGAGCAGTACTTC.

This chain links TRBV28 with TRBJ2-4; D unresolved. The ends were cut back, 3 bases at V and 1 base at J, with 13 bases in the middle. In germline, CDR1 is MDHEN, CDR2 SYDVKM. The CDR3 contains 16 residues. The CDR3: CASSLAESGAKNIQYF. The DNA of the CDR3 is TGTGCCAGCAGTTTGGCGGAAAGTGGGGCCAAAAACATTCAGTACTTC.

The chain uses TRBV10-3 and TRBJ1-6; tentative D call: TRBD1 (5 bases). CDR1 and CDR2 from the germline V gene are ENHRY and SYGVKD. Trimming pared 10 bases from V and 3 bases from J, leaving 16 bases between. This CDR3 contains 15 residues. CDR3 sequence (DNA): TGTGCCAGCCGGACGGAGGGGCTCTATAATTCACCCCTCCACTTT. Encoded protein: CASRTEGLYNSPLHF.

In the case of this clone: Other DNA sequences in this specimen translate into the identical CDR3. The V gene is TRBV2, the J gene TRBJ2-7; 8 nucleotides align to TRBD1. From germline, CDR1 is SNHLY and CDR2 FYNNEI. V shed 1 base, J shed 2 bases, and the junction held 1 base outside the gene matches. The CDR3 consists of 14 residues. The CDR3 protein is CASSEGTGPYEQYF. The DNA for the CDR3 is TGTGCCAGCAGTGAAGGGACAGGGCCCTACGAGCAGTACTTC. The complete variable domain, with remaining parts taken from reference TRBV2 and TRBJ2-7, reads EPEVTQTPSHQVTQMGQEVILRCVPISNHLYFYWYRQILGQKVEFLVSFYNNEISEKSEIFDDQFSVERPDGSNFTLKIRSTKLEDSAMYFCASSEGTGPYEQYFGPGTRLTVT.

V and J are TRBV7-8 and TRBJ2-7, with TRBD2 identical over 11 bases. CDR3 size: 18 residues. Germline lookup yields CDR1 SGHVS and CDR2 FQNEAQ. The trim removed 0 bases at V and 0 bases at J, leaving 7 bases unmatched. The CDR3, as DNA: TGTGCCAGCAGCTTAGCTCTGACTAGCGGGACCAGCTCCTACGAGCAGTACTTC. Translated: CASSLALTSGTSSYEQYF. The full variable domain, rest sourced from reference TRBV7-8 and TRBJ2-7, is GAGVSQSPRYKVAKRGQDVALRCDPISGHVSLFWYQQALGQGPEFLTYFQNEAQLDKSGLPSDRFFAERPEGSVSTLKIQRTQQEDSAVYLCASSLALTSGTSSYEQYFGPGTRLTVT.

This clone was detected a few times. This CDR3 reads CASSPVPDTQYF. For the CDR3, the DNA is TGTGCCAGCAGCCCAGTTCCAGATACGCAGTATTTT. The gene calls are TRBV7-2 and TRBJ2-3; the D is unclear. CDR3 length: 12 residues. Germline V gives CDR1 SGHTA, CDR2 FQGNSA. V dropped 5 bases and J dropped 4 bases, with 7 bases sitting between them.

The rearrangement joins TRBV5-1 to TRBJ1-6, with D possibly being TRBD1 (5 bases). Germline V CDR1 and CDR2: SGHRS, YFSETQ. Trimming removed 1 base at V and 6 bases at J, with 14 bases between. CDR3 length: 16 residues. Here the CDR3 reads CASSLTPTESNSPLHF. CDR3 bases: TGCGCCAGCAGCTTGACCCCGACAGAGTCTAATTCACCCCTCCACTTT.

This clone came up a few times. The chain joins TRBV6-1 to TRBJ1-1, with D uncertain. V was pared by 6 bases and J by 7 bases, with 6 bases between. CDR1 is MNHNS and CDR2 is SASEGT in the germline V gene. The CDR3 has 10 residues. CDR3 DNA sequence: TGTGCCAGCAGGGCAGGTGAAGCTTTCTTT. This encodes CASRAGEAFF.

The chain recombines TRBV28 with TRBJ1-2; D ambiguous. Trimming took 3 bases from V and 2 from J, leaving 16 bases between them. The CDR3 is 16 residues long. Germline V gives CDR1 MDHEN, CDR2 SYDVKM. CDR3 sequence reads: CASSLVGSGGNYGYTF. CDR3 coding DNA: TGTGCCAGCAGTTTGGTAGGAAGCGGTGGAAACTATGGCTACACCTTC.

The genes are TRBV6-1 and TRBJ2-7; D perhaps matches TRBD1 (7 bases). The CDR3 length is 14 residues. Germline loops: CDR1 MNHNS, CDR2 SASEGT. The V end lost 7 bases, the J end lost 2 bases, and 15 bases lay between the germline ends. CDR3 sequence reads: CASMRDSVTYEQYF. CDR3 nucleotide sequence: TGTGCCAGCATGCGGGACAGCGTTACCTACGAGCAGTACTTC.

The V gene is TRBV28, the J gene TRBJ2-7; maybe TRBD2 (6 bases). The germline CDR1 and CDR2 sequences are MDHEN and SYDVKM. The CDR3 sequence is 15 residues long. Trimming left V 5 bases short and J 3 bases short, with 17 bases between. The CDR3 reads CASSPPLPGDYEQYF. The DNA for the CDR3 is TGTGCCAGCAGTCCCCCCCTCCCGGGAGACTACGAGCAGTACTTC. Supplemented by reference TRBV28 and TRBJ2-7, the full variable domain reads DVKVTQSSRYLVKRTGEKVFLECVQDMDHENMFWYRQDPGLGLRLIYFSYDVKMKEKGDIPEGYSVSREKKERFSLILESASTNQTSMYLCASSPPLPGDYEQYFGPGTRLTVT.